These 15 T cell receptor beta chains share one sample of origin, sequenced in a study of blood T cells in healthy people across ages. A sample-barcoded 5' primer and a J-beta primer mix were used in a second PCR of about 7 to 12 cycles. TCRdb analysed the 5' RACE reads with MiXCR anew, one entry per CDR3 protein. Of some 1,000,000 distinct CDR3 sequences listed, 25% are singletons. This sample was also put to use in a study of T cells of mothers and their children.

The specimen was blood. The receptors stem from a girl aged 2 to 9 in good health.

This clonotype has a handful of counts. The CDR3 region has the DNA TGTGCCAGCAGTGGGGACGCCAGCACAGATACGCAGTATTTT. Translating gives CASSGDASTDTQYF. The rearrangement joins TRBV6-4 to TRBJ2-3; either TRBD1 or TRBD2 may supply D (5 bases each). Germline CDR1 reads MRHNA; CDR2 reads SNTAGT. This CDR3 region has 14 residues. Between the trimmed V and J ends, which lost 4 bases and 0 bases, there was a span of 8 bases.

The gene calls are TRBV20-1 and TRBJ2-5, with TRBD2 matching 10 bases. Germline loops: CDR1 DFQATT, CDR2 SNEGSKA (reference sequence). This CDR3 comprises 16 residues. J was trimmed by 5 bases and V by 6 bases; bases with no gene match: 15. As DNA, the CDR3 is TGCAGTGCCGACAGGGCTAGCGGGAGCGCCTGGGAGACCCAGTACTTC. Translating gives CSADRASGSAWETQYF.

This clonotype was detected ten times or more. The chain links TRBV7-9 to TRBJ2-7, with 7 nucleotides matching TRBD1. V lost 5 bases, J lost 3 bases, and 10 bases stayed unmatched. The CDR3 extends over 15 amino acids. Germline V gene sequence: CDR1 SEHNR, CDR2 FQNEAQ (reference sequence). CDR3 protein: CASSRQGLTLYEQYF. In DNA, the CDR3 is TGTGCCAGCAGCAGACAGGGTCTCACCCTCTACGAGCAGTACTTC. Full variable domain (missing parts from reference TRBV7-9 and TRBJ2-7): DTGVSQNPRHKITKRGQNVTFRCDPISEHNRLYWYRQTLGQGPEFLTYFQNEAQLEKSRLLSDRFSAERPKGSFSTLEIQRTEQGDSAMYLCASSRQGLTLYEQYFGPGTRLTVT.

The chain couples TRBV11-2 to TRBJ1-1; D is uncertain. The CDR3 spans 15 residues. V dropped 3 bases and J dropped 1 base, with 12 bases sitting between them. CDR1 and CDR2 from the germline V gene are SGHAT and FQNNGV. The CDR3 region is CASSFLGTANTEAFF. The CDR3 DNA reads as TGTGCCAGCAGCTTCCTGGGTACAGCGAACACTGAAGCTTTCTTT.

The chain joins TRBV12-3 or TRBV12-4 to TRBJ1-3; TRBD1 agrees at 9 bases. V lost 2 bases to trimming and J lost 4 bases; unmatched junction nucleotides: 6. This CDR3 is 16 amino acids long. The CDR3 loop reads CASSLLQGASGNTIYF. The CDR3 DNA is TGTGCCAGCAGTTTATTACAGGGGGCGTCAGGAAACACCATATATTTT.

The J gene is TRBJ2-5, the V gene TRBV11-2; TRBD1 might be the D (5 bases). The CDR3 spans 14 residues. Trimming cost V 5 bases and J 2 bases, with 12 bases left between them. From germline, CDR1 is SGHAT and CDR2 FQNNGV. The CDR3 coding sequence is TGTGCCAGCAGCCGCAGACAGACGCAAGAGACCCAGTACTTC. Its translation is CASSRRQTQETQYF.

This clonotype was observed a few times. The chain has TRBV25-1 and TRBJ2-7; D is unresolved. CDR3 length equals 13 residues. With 6 bases removed from V and 0 bases from J, the gap between germline ends came to 9 bases. Germline V gene lookup returns CDR1 MGHDK and CDR2 SYGVNS. CDR3 amino acids: CASRIAGSYEQYF. The CDR3 region has the DNA TGTGCCAGCAGGATTGCCGGCTCCTACGAGCAGTACTTC.

The genes are TRBV7-9 and TRBJ2-2; 7 positions agree with TRBD1. CDR1 and CDR2 (germline): SEHNR, FQNEAQ (reference sequence). The CDR3 has 15 amino acids. Trimming cost V 6 bases and J 6 bases; bases outside gene matches: 10. The CDR3 nucleotides are TGTGCCAGCAGTCCGACAGGGAGCCGCGCCGGGGAGCTGTTTTTT. Amino acid sequence: CASSPTGSRAGELFF.

The V and J genes are TRBV5-1 and TRBJ2-1; D remains unclear. The DNA end favors TRBJ2-7, so the J call may be wrong. Per germline, CDR1 SGHRS and CDR2 YFSETQ. The CDR3 extends over 13 amino acids. CDR3 nucleotides: TGCGCCAGCAGCTCCCGATCGGTCGGCGAGCAGTACTTC. Its translation is CASSSRSVGEQYF.

This clonotype was observed a handful of times. V is TRBV19 and J is TRBJ2-2; 9 bases fit TRBD1. Germline CDR1 is LNHDA and CDR2 is SQIVND (reference sequence). The J segment lost 5 bases and the V segment lost 7 bases, leaving 2 bases of the junction unmatched. The CDR3 has 13 residues. The CDR3 loop reads CASKDRGTGELFF. The DNA for the CDR3 is TGTGCCAGTAAGGACAGGGGTACCGGGGAGCTGTTTTTT.

As regards this clonotype: No DNA is shown, since the ends of the CDR3 on it are uncertain; the CDR3 is the one TCRdb lists. The genes are TRBV29-1 and TRBJ1-3. Germline lookup yields CDR1 SQVTM and CDR2 ANQGSEA. The CDR3 comprises 11 residues, both ends counted. CDR3 loop: CSVAQGNTTYF.

The chain is built from TRBV7-9 and TRBJ2-7; TRBD1 matches at 10 bases. The trim removed 5 bases at V and 4 bases at J, leaving 5 bases unmatched. The germline gives CDR1 SEHNR, CDR2 FQNEAQ (reference sequence). The CDR3 has 14 residues. The CDR3 reads CASSNRDRGYEQYF. CDR3 DNA: TGTGCCAGCAGCAACCGGGACAGGGGATACGAGCAGTACTTC.

The chain has TRBV6-6 and TRBJ1-2, with no clear D. The germline V gene encodes CDR1 MNHNY and CDR2 SVGAGI (reference sequence). V was pared by 6 bases and J by 8 bases, with 22 bases between. This CDR3 is built from 15 residues. The CDR3 loop is CASRTPGLFWGGYTF. The CDR3, as DNA: TGTGCCAGCAGAACCCCCGGACTCTTTTGGGGAGGCTACACCTTC.

The CDR3 DNA is TGTGCCAGCTCAAATCTGAGGGACAGGGACAATGAGCAGTTCTTC. Its protein product is CASSNLRDRDNEQFF. V gene TRBV18 combines with J gene TRBJ2-1, with 9 positions matching TRBD1. Trimming cost V 5 bases and J 5 bases; bases outside gene matches: 7. The CDR3 covers 15 residues. Germline V gene data show CDR1 as KGHSH and CDR2 as LQKENI.

There are a few counts of this clonotype. The V gene is TRBV29-1, the J gene TRBJ1-1, with 8 bases lining up with TRBD1. V trimming: 4 bases; J trimming: 0 bases; junction bases outside the gene matches: 7. This CDR3 comprises 15 residues. The V gene's germline CDR1 is SQVTM and CDR2 ANQGSEA. CDR3 in amino acids: CSVAITGGLNTEAFF. The CDR3 coding sequence is TGCAGCGTTGCCATTACAGGGGGTTTGAACACTGAAGCTTTCTTT. Variable domain in full (rest from reference TRBV29-1 and TRBJ1-1): SAVISQKPSRDICQRGTSLTIQCQVDSQVTMMFWYRQQPGQSLTLIATANQGSEATYESGFVIDKFPISRPNLTFSTLTVSNMSPEDSSIYLCSVAITGGLNTEAFFGQGTRLTVV.